The present entry profiles one T cell receptor beta chain with its context. The sample belongs to a study of Graves' ophthalmopathy and Graves' hyperthyroidism. V lost 2 bases to trimming and J lost 7 bases, with 11 bases between them. Germline assignment: CDR1 GTSNPN and CDR2 SVGIG (reference sequence). CDR3 length equals 13 residues. Other autoimmune disease, uncontrolled infection, pregnancy and lactation led to exclusion. From RNA, the CDR3 regions of TCR beta chains were amplified and sequenced. Amplification began with first-round RT-PCR using HTBI primers, then second-round multiplex PCR was performed. A single record per CDR3 protein comes from TCRdb applying MiXCR to the multiplex PCR reads. The repertoire holds 580,000 or so distinct CDR3 sequences, with under 45% as singletons.

The rearrangement joins TRBV30 to TRBJ2-2, with D uncertain. This TCR came from an adult man with Graves' hyperthyroidism. Sequencing was carried out using peripheral blood or thyroid tissue (not recorded which). CDR3 region: CAWSLVTDGELFF. The CDR3 region has the DNA TGTGCCTGGAGTCTGGTTACTGACGGGGAGCTGTTTTTT.